Listed below are T cell receptor beta chains from one sample, sequenced in a study of T cell responses to AZD1222 COVID-19 vaccine. Assay: immunoSEQ multiplex PCR; the TCRdb copy retains only in-frame clones and omits some. The data contain over 150,000 clones, 90% to 95% of them singletons. Sequenced material: peripheral blood, taken 28 days after the second dose of the MenACWY control vaccine. These receptor sequences come from an adult who received the MenACWY meningococcal vaccine as a control. Both conserved end residues are part of each CDR3. A D gene is named only where the DNA matches it firmly. Rows may omit the clone size; those that give it use once, few, many or a size class.

clone size: -
D gene: TRBD1
J gene: TRBJ2-7
V gene: TRBV6-1
CDR3 DNA: TGTGCCAGCAGCGACAGGGGCTACGAGCAGTACTTC
CDR3 protein: CASSDRGYEQYF

clone size: -
D gene: -
J gene: TRBJ1-3
V gene: TRBV5-6
CDR3 DNA: TGTGCCAGCAGCCTTAGGGCGGCTGGAAACACCATATATTTT
CDR3 protein: CASSLRAAGNTIYF

clone size: -
D gene: -
J gene: TRBJ1-1
V gene: TRBV28
CDR3 DNA: TGTGCCAGCATTCTGGGGGTGAACACTGAAGCTTTCTTT
CDR3 protein: CASILGVNTEAFF

clone size: -
D gene: -
J gene: TRBJ1-3
V gene: TRBV10-3
CDR3 DNA: TGTGCCATCAGGGGGCAGGCTTCTGGAAACACCATATATTTT
CDR3 protein: CAIRGQASGNTIYF

clone size: once
D gene: -
J gene: TRBJ1-4
V gene: TRBV5-4
CDR3 DNA: TGTGCCAGCAGCACCGGGGGGGCAATGGGTGCAGATGAAAAACTGTTTTTT
CDR3 protein: CASSTGGAMGADEKLFF

clone size: -
D gene: TRBD2
J gene: TRBJ2-3
V gene: TRBV6-2/TRBV6-3
CDR3 DNA: TGTGCCAGCAGTTACGGGACTAGCGCAGATACGCAGTATTTT
CDR3 protein: CASSYGTSADTQYF

clone size: -
D gene: -
J gene: TRBJ2-3
V gene: TRBV7-2
CDR3 DNA: TGTGCCAGCAGCTTAGAGACCCGGGGCACAGATACGCAGTATTTT
CDR3 protein: CASSLETRGTDTQYF

clone size: -
D gene: -
J gene: TRBJ1-1
V gene: TRBV5-5
CDR3 DNA: TGTGCCAGCAGCTTGGAATGGGGGACTGAAGCTTTCTTT
CDR3 protein: CASSLEWGTEAFF

clone size: -
D gene: -
J gene: TRBJ1-1
V gene: TRBV10-2
CDR3 DNA: TGCGCCAGCAGTCTATCAGTGAACACTGAAGCTTTCTTT
CDR3 protein: CASSLSVNTEAFF

clone size: -
D gene: -
J gene: TRBJ1-6
V gene: TRBV28
CDR3 DNA: TGTGCCAGCAGTTGGACTTCTACCTCCCTCCACTTT
CDR3 protein: CASSWTSTSLHF

clone size: -
D gene: -
J gene: TRBJ2-2
V gene: TRBV12-3/TRBV12-4
CDR3 DNA: TGTGCCAGCGGGACCGGGGAGCTGTTTTTT
CDR3 protein: CASGTGELFF

clone size: -
D gene: -
J gene: TRBJ2-1
V gene: TRBV18
CDR3 DNA: TGTGCCAGCTCACCACCGAGCAGGGGCCCCCTAGACAATGAGCAGTTCTTC
CDR3 protein: CASSPPSRGPLDNEQFF

clone size: -
D gene: TRBD2
J gene: TRBJ2-3
V gene: TRBV7-2
CDR3 DNA: TGTGCCAGCAGAGCCCTAGCGGGCTTCACAGATACGCAGTATTTT
CDR3 protein: CASRALAGFTDTQYF

clone size: -
D gene: -
J gene: TRBJ2-3
V gene: TRBV11-2
CDR3 DNA: TGTGCCAGCAGCCCTACGAGGGGGTCGAAAGATACGCAGTATTTT
CDR3 protein: CASSPTRGSKDTQYF

clone size: -
D gene: -
J gene: TRBJ1-6
V gene: TRBV4-2
CDR3 DNA: TGTGCCAGCAGCCCTCAGGGTAACTCCTATAATTCACCCCTCCACTTT
CDR3 protein: CASSPQGNSYNSPLHF

clone size: -
D gene: -
J gene: TRBJ1-1
V gene: TRBV11-3
CDR3 DNA: TGTGCCAGCAGCTTAAACGGTTACACTGAAGCTTTCTTT
CDR3 protein: CASSLNGYTEAFF

clone size: -
D gene: TRBD1
J gene: TRBJ1-2
V gene: TRBV28
CDR3 DNA: TGTGCCAGCAGTTTATCGGCAGGGGGCAACTATGGCTACACCTTC
CDR3 protein: CASSLSAGGNYGYTF

clone size: -
D gene: -
J gene: TRBJ2-5
V gene: TRBV7-7
CDR3 DNA: TGTGCTAGCAGCTTCGAAGGGGGGACCCAGTACTTC
CDR3 protein: CASSFEGGTQYF

clone size: -
D gene: -
J gene: TRBJ2-1
V gene: TRBV28
CDR3 DNA: TGTGCCAGCAGTTTAGGGTATGAGCAGTTCTTC
CDR3 protein: CASSLGYEQFF